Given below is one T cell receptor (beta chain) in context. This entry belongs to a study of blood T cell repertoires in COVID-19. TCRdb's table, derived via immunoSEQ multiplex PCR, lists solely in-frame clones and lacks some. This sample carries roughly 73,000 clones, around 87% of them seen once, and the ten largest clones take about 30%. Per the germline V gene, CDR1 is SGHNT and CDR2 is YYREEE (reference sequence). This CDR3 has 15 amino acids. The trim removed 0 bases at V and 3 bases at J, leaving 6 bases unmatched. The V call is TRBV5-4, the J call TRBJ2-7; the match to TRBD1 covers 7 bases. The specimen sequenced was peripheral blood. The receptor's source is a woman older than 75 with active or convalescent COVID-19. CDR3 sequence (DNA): TGTGCCAGCAGCTTGGAAGGACAGGCCCTCTACGAGCAGTACTTC. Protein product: CASSLEGQALYEQYF.